The 5 T cell receptor beta chains below were found in one sample sequenced in a study of shared clonotypes between healthy human individuals. Assay: immunoSEQ multiplex PCR; the TCRdb copy retains only in-frame clones and omits some. This repertoire shows about half a million clones, around three quarters found once; its top ten account for 12%. Sequenced material: PBMCs. These receptor sequences come from a woman aged 40 to 50 in good health. Some clones in this sample may be carry-over from other donors' samples.

The CDR3 nucleotides read TGTGCCAGCAGCTTAGATAGAGGGATGGGACAGGGAAAAAATGTAGCCCAGCATTTT. This sequence encodes CASSLDRGMGQGKNVAQHF. The gene calls are TRBV7-2 and TRBJ1-5; 9 bases agree with TRBD1. The CDR3 sequence is 19 residues long. After removal of 1 base from V and 11 bases from J, the junction contained 21 bases not matched to a gene. Germline V gene sequence: CDR1 SGHTA, CDR2 FQGNSA.

This rearrangement joins TRBV7-8 to TRBJ1-1; D may be TRBD1 (6 bases). Germline values: CDR1 SGHVS, CDR2 FQNEAQ. V lost 4 bases and J lost 1, with 19 bases in between. The CDR3 loop spans 17 amino acids. The CDR3 bases are TGTGCCAGCAGCTCCCCTCGCGGCGGGACACCGAACACTGAAGCTTTCTTT. Residues: CASSSPRGGTPNTEAFF.

This chain uses TRBV18 with TRBJ1-2, with D maybe TRBD1 (6 bases). This CDR3 comprises 13 residues. V was clipped by 3 bases and J by 8 bases, with 13 bases between them. Per germline, CDR1 KGHSH and CDR2 LQKENI. CDR3 bases: TGTGCCAGCTCACCCACAGGGAATCAGGGCTACACCTTC. Amino acid sequence: CASSPTGNQGYTF.

V gene TRBV29-1 combines with J gene TRBJ2-3; TRBD2 might be the D (7 bases). CDR1 is SQVTM, CDR2 ANQGSEA, per germline. The CDR3 spans 14 residues. Deletions cut 0 bases from V and 4 bases from J, with 11 bases between. This CDR3 is CSVEEQGGADTQYF. In DNA form, the CDR3 reads TGCAGCGTTGAAGAACAGGGAGGGGCAGATACGCAGTATTTT.

The V gene is TRBV13, the J gene TRBJ2-3; the D gene is possibly TRBD1 (6 bases). The length of the CDR3 is 13 residues. Trimming removed 3 bases from V and 7 bases from J, with 11 bases in between. CDR1 and CDR2 (germline): PRHDT, FYEKMQ (reference sequence). The CDR3 nucleotides read TGTGCCAGCAGCTTCACAGGGCGGTATACGCAGTATTTT. Translation gives CASSFTGRYTQYF.